This T cell receptor beta chain was identified in a study of blood T cell repertoires in COVID-19. About the study: The origin of the acute and convalescent COVID-19 samples was the United States, Italy and Spain. Sources were T cells, B-cell-depleted T cells, or PBMCs; the material itself was cDNA or gDNA.

Source study methods: How many nucleated cells were present was estimated from reference gene primer amplification. Profiled with immunoSEQ multiplex PCR; TCRdb holds only in-frame clones, not every one. That table gives V, J and clone size, and the DNA gave D and trimming. Of approximately 210,000 clones in the sample, roughly 92% were seen once. Patients from Seattle were sampled longitudinally, starting during active infection. This CDR3 spans 15 amino acids. Trimming cost V 5 bases and J 1 base; bases outside gene matches: 7. Germline CDR1 is LNHDA and CDR2 is SQIVND (reference sequence). This chain links TRBV19 with TRBJ2-7; 8 bases match TRBD1. This sequence originates from a man aged 30 to 39 with COVID-19, enrolled during active disease. Sequences were obtained from peripheral blood. The DNA for the CDR3 is TGTGCCAGTAGTGGCGGGACAGGTTCATCCTACGAGCAGTACTTC. It yields the protein CASSGGTGSSYEQYF.